This T cell receptor (beta chain) was sequenced in a study of CD8+CD57+ T cells in acquired aplastic anemia. TCR beta VDJ combinations and CDR3 sequences were profiled from genomic DNA. MiXCR was run by TCRdb on the reads, yielding one entry per CDR3 protein. Of around 190,000 distinct CDR3 sequences listed, approximately 60% are singletons. The V gene's germline CDR1 is SGHVS and CDR2 FNYEAQ. This CDR3 has 15 residues. The V and J ends lost 2 bases and 4 bases, in that order; junction bases with no gene match: 5. Input material: sorted CD4+, CD8+, or CD8+CD57+ T cells (not recorded which) from PBMCs. The chain is built from TRBV7-6 and TRBJ2-5, with 9 nucleotides matching TRBD1. The sequence was collected from a human donor in good health. The CDR3 is CASSLTGTGRETQYF. CDR3 nucleotide sequence: TGTGCCAGCAGCTTAACCGGGACAGGGAGAGAGACCCAGTACTTC.